Below are 5 T cell receptor beta chains sequenced from a single sample in a study of monozygotic twins with inflammatory bowel disease. TCRdb reprocessed the 5' RACE reads and reports one entry per CDR3 protein, with no DNA. The repertoire table contains some 200,000 distinct CDR3 sequences. Material for sequencing was blood. Receptor source: a human donor with ulcerative colitis or Crohn's disease, or a healthy co-twin of an affected twin (not recorded which).

The chain joins TRBV6-1 to TRBJ1-5; no DNA is available, so the TRBD1 call from TCRdb remains unchecked. The germline gives CDR1 MNHNS, CDR2 SASEGT. There are 17 residues in the CDR3. The CDR3 loop reads CASSGTGGAWGNQPQHF.

The genes are TRBV6-5 and TRBJ1-4. Per germline, CDR1 MNHEY and CDR2 SVGAGI. The CDR3 has 15 amino acids. CDR3 sequence reads: CASSYSGRDNEKLFF.

This sequence joins TRBV20-1 and TRBJ2-1; checking the TCRdb D call of TRBD1 is not possible without DNA. CDR1 is DFQATT and CDR2 is SNEGSKA in the germline V gene (reference sequence). The CDR3 is 12 amino acids. The CDR3 sequence is CSASGAYNEQFF.

V and J are TRBV5-8 and TRBJ1-6; TCRdb's D gene call, TRBD1, goes unchecked for lack of DNA. The CDR3 loop spans 13 amino acids. CDR1 SGHTS and CDR2 YDEGEE come from the germline V gene. CDR3 sequence: CASSLTGYSPLHF.

The chain is built from TRBV27 and TRBJ1-6; TCRdb lists TRBD1, though no DNA is available to test this call. CDR1 is MNHEY and CDR2 is SMNVEV in the germline V gene (reference sequence). This CDR3 contains 17 residues. The CDR3 region is CASRGQSSGSYNSPLHF.